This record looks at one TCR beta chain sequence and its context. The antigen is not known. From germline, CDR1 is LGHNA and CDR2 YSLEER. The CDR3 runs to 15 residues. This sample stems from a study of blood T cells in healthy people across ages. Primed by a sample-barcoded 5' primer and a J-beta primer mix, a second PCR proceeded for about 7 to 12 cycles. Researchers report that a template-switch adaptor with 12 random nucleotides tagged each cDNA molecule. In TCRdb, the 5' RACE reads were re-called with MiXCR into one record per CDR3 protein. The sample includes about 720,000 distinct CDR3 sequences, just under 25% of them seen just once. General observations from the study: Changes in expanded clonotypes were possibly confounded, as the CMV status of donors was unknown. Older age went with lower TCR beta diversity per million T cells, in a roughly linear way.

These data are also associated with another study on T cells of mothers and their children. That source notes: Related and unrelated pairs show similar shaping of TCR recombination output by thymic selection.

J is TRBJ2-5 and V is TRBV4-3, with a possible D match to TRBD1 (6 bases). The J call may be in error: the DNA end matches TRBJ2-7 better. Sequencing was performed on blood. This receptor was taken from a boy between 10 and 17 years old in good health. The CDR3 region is CASSQEKEQGYEQYF. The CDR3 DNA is TGCGCCAGCAGCCAAGAAAAGGAACAGGGTTACGAGCAGTACTTC.